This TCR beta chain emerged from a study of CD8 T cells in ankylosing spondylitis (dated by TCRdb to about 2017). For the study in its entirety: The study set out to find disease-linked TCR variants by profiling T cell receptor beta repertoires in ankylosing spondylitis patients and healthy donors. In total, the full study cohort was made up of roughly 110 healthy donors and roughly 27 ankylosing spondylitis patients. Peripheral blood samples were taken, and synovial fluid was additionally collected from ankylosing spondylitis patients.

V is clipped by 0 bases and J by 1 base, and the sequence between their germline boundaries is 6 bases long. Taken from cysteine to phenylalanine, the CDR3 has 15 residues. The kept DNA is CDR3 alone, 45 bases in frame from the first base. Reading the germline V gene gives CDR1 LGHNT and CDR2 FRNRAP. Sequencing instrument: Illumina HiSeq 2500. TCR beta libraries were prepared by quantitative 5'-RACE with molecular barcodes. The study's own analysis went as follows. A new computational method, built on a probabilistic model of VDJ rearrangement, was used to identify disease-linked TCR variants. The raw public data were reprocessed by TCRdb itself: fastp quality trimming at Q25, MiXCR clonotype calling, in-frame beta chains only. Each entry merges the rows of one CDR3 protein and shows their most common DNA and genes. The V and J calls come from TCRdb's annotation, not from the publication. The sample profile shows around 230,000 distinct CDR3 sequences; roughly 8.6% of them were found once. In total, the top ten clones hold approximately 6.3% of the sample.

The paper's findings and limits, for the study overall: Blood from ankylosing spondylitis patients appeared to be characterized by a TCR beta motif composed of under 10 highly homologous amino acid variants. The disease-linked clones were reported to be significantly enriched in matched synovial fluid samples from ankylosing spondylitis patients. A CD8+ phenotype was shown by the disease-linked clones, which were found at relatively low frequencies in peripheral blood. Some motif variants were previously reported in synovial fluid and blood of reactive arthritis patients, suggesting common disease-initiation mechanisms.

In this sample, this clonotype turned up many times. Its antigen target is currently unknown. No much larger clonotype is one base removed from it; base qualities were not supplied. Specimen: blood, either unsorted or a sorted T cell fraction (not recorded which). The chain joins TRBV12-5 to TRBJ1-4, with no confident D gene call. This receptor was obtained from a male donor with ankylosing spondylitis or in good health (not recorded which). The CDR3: CASGLVQGTNEKLFF. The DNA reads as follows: TGTGCTAGTGGTTTGGTACAAGGAACTAATGAAAAACTGTTTTTT. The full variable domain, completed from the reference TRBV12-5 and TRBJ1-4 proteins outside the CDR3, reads DARVTQTPRHKVTEMGQEVTMRCQPILGHNTVFWYRQTMMQGLELLAYFRNRAPLDDSGMPKDRFSAEMPDATLATLKIQPSEPRDSAVYFCASGLVQGTNEKLFFGSGTQLSVL.